Below, 3 T cell receptor beta chains from the same sample are listed, as sequenced in a study of immune cell composition in non-small cell lung cancer. Assay used: immunoSEQ multiplex PCR; TCRdb lists only in-frame clones, some missing. The sample yields 15,000 or so clones, roughly two thirds seen once. Sequences were obtained from lung tumor tissue. The receptors shown here come from a human donor with non-small cell lung cancer.

V and J are TRBV4-1 and TRBJ1-2; TRBD1 is a possible D gene (5 bases). Looked up from germline, CDR1 is MGHRA and CDR2 is YSYEKL. V gave up 4 bases and J gave up 4 bases, with 10 bases separating them. CDR3 length: 13 residues. The chain's CDR3 is CASSLGGGYGYTF. In DNA, the CDR3 is TGCGCCAGCAGCCTGGGGGGGGGCTATGGCTACACCTTC.

The V and J genes are TRBV11-2 and TRBJ2-1, with 7 bases matching TRBD1. The germline CDR1 and CDR2 sequences are SGHAT and FQNNGV. The CDR3 contains 17 residues. The V segment lost 4 bases and the J segment 5 bases; nucleotides outside the gene matches: 14. The CDR3 reads CASSSRQGGYKDNEQFF. The CDR3 DNA follows: TGTGCCAGCAGCTCAAGACAGGGCGGTTATAAAGACAATGAGCAGTTCTTC.

The chain links TRBV6-5 to TRBJ2-5, with 12 bases that match TRBD1. J gave up 11 bases and V 2 bases, and 3 bases lay outside the gene matches. The CDR3 spans 13 residues. Germline V lookup: CDR1 MNHEY, CDR2 SVGAGI. CDR3 nucleotides: TGTGCCAGCAGTTACCAGGGACAGGGGGCTCAGTACTTC. It translates to CASSYQGQGAQYF.